The 31 T cell receptor beta chains below come from one sample, sequenced in a study of human thymus T cells. The thymus was resected at corrective cardiac surgery. Libraries were prepared by immunoSEQ multiplex PCR; TCRdb keeps only in-frame clonotypes and omits some of them. The repertoire consists of about 78,000 clones, with roughly 96% occurring once and the leading ten covering 0.031%. Sequencing was performed on thymus tissue. The receptors were gathered from a boy in the first two years of life with a congenital heart defect but otherwise immunologically healthy.

The chain employs TRBV7-2 and TRBJ1-5; D might be TRBD1 (5 bases). This CDR3 contains 18 residues. The germline CDR1 and CDR2 sequences are SGHTA and FQGNSA. V lost 5 bases to trimming and J lost 0 bases, with 20 bases between them. Here the CDR3 reads CASSNQGIGFHSNQPQHF. The CDR3, as DNA: TGTGCCAGCAGCAATCAGGGAATAGGATTTCATAGCAATCAGCCCCAGCATTTT.

The genes are TRBV5-1 and TRBJ2-7; possibly TRBD2 for D (6 bases). This CDR3 has 16 amino acids. Per germline, CDR1 SGHRS and CDR2 YFSETQ. Deletions cut 0 bases from V and 3 bases from J, with 16 bases between. The CDR3 reads CASSLVLGGLCYEQYF. Here the CDR3 DNA reads TGCGCCAGCAGCTTGGTCCTGGGAGGATTATGCTACGAGCAGTACTTC.

The genes are TRBV5-6 and TRBJ2-7; D is unresolved. V lost 4 bases to trimming and J lost 2 bases, with 13 bases between them. The CDR3 has 14 amino acids. Germline assignment: CDR1 SGHDT and CDR2 YYEEEE. CDR3 nucleotide sequence: TGTGCCAGCAGCCACCCGGTTGGGCCCTACGAGCAGTACTTC. Amino acids: CASSHPVGPYEQYF.

The chain recombines TRBV4-1 with TRBJ2-6, with D perhaps TRBD1 (6 bases). V was shortened by 3 bases and J by 1 base, with 7 bases between the two germline ends. Germline CDR1 is MGHRA and CDR2 is YSYEKL. CDR3 length: 15 residues. CDR3 coding DNA: TGCGCCAGCAGCCAGACAGGTTCTGGGGCCAACGTCCTGACTTTC. Protein: CASSQTGSGANVLTF.

V gene TRBV28 combines with J gene TRBJ1-2; tentatively, D is TRBD1 (5 bases). Trimming cost V 7 bases and J 3 bases, with 15 bases left between them. The germline CDR1 and CDR2 sequences are MDHEN and SYDVKM. This CDR3 comprises 14 residues. The CDR3 DNA reads as TGTGCCAGCACCACACGGGGGAGGGACTATGGCTACACCTTC. This gives the protein CASTTRGRDYGYTF.

The rearrangement uses TRBV19 and TRBJ1-2; D uncertain. The ends were cut back, 10 bases at V and 6 bases at J, with 15 bases in the middle. Germline-derived CDR1 and CDR2 are LNHDA and SQIVND (reference sequence). The length of the CDR3 is 12 residues. The DNA of the CDR3 is TGTGCCACCCCAAATCCGGGAGATGGCTACACCTTC. It specifies CATPNPGDGYTF.

The gene calls are TRBV5-4 and TRBJ1-2, with D perhaps matching TRBD1 (5 bases). The CDR3 has 18 residues. In germline, CDR1 is SGHNT, CDR2 YYREEE (reference sequence). Trimming pared 5 bases from V and 2 bases from J, leaving 25 bases between. This CDR3 reads CASSSDRGRRTLNYGYTF. CDR3 coding DNA: TGTGCCAGCAGTTCTGATAGGGGCAGGCGTACCCTCAACTATGGCTACACCTTC.

This rearrangement joins TRBV19 to TRBJ2-3; D may be TRBD2 (5 bases). Looked up from germline, CDR1 is LNHDA and CDR2 is SQIVND (reference sequence). Trimming cost V 7 bases and J 3 bases, with 11 bases left between them. This CDR3 comprises 13 residues. CDR3 protein: CASNGGSTDTQYF. CDR3 in DNA: TGTGCCAGTAACGGCGGGTCGACAGATACGCAGTATTTT.

V gene TRBV7-9 combines with J gene TRBJ2-3; maybe TRBD1 (6 bases). The CDR3 has 18 residues. The germline gives CDR1 SEHNR, CDR2 FQNEAQ (reference sequence). The ends were cut back, 7 bases at V and 0 bases at J, with 23 bases in the middle. The CDR3 spells CASNTSSGQRSSTDTQYF. CDR3 nucleotides: TGTGCCAGCAACACCTCGTCAGGACAGCGATCTAGCACAGATACGCAGTATTTT. Supplemented by reference TRBV7-9 and TRBJ2-3, the full variable domain reads DTGVSQNPRHKITKRGQNVTFRCDPISEHNRLYWYRQTLGQGPEFLTYFQNEAQLEKSRLLSDRFSAERPKGSFSTLEIQRTEQGDSAMYLCASNTSSGQRSSTDTQYFGPGTRLTVL.

This chain uses TRBV10-3 with TRBJ2-2; 7 nucleotides match TRBD2. CDR1 is ENHRY and CDR2 is SYGVKD in the germline V gene. This CDR3 spans 21 amino acids. V dropped 5 bases and J dropped 2; count of bases not matched to a gene: 23. CDR3 amino acids: CAISSPLGASGTRKNTGELFF. CDR3 nucleotides: TGTGCCATCAGTTCCCCTCTTGGGGCTAGCGGAACCAGAAAAAACACCGGGGAGCTGTTTTTT.

The chain couples TRBV4-2 to TRBJ1-4, with a possible D match to TRBD1 (5 bases). CDR3 length: 12 residues. V gave up 3 bases and J gave up 13 bases, with 12 bases separating them. Looked up from germline, CDR1 is LGHNA and CDR2 is YNFKEQ. As DNA, the CDR3 is TGTGCCAGCAGCCACGTTCAGGGAGGACTGTTTTTT. It codes for CASSHVQGGLFF.

This clone was seen only once. The rearrangement uses TRBV6-5 and TRBJ2-7, with TRBD1 matching over 10 bases. Losses at the gene ends were 6 bases for V and 0 bases for J; bases not matched to a gene: 5. Germline V CDR1 and CDR2: MNHEY, SVGAGI. The CDR3 runs 15 residues. The CDR3 nucleotides read TGTGCCAGCAGGACGGGACAGGGGAGCTCCTACGAGCAGTACTTC. It yields the protein CASRTGQGSSYEQYF.

The chain employs TRBV27 and TRBJ1-1; D perhaps matches TRBD1 (6 bases). V lost 4 bases to trimming and J lost 4 bases, with 16 bases between them. CDR3 length: 15 residues. The germline V gene has CDR1 MNHEY and CDR2 SMNVEV (reference sequence). The CDR3 protein is CASSSPWGPVTEAFF. CDR3 DNA: TGTGCCAGCAGTTCCCCGTGGGGGCCTGTCACTGAAGCTTTCTTT.

The V and J genes are TRBV6-7 and TRBJ2-1; D possibly corresponds to TRBD1 (6 bases). TRBV6-7 qualifies as an ORF whose function is uncertain. CDR3 size: 15 residues. Trimming removed 3 bases at V and 10 bases at J, with 19 bases between. CDR3 residues: CASSYGAGALGEQFF. Written as DNA, the CDR3 is TGTGCCAGCAGTTATGGGGCAGGGGCCCTAGGGGAGCAGTTCTTC.

The chain combines TRBV18 with TRBJ1-1; D unresolved. Germline loops: CDR1 KGHSH, CDR2 LQKENI. The CDR3 contains 17 residues. The V gene lost 4 bases and the J gene lost 3 bases, with 21 bases spanning the gap. The CDR3 loop reads CASSQGWEPPHHTEAFF. The CDR3 DNA reads as TGTGCCAGCTCACAGGGATGGGAGCCACCCCACCACACTGAAGCTTTCTTT.

The chain carries TRBV4-3 and TRBJ1-1; no reliable D call. With 4 bases removed from V and 0 bases from J, the gap between germline ends came to 9 bases. The germline gives CDR1 LGHNA, CDR2 YSLEER. The CDR3 consists of 14 residues. This CDR3 reads CASSPFPVNTEAFF. Written as DNA, the CDR3 is TGCGCCAGCAGCCCCTTCCCGGTGAACACTGAAGCTTTCTTT.

The rearrangement links TRBV6-4 to TRBJ2-6, with 8 bases lining up with TRBD2. Germline values: CDR1 MRHNA, CDR2 SNTAGT. V gave up 0 bases and J gave up 3 bases; unmatched junction bases: 7. The CDR3 extends over 18 amino acids. The CDR3 sequence: CASSDSPGGGGGANVLTF. The CDR3 DNA follows: TGTGCCAGCAGTGACTCCCCGGGAGGGGGGGGTGGGGCCAACGTCCTGACTTTC.

CDR3 loop: CASSSDRLGTDTQYF. CDR3 nucleotide sequence: TGTGCCAGCAGCTCGGACCGCTTGGGCACAGATACGCAGTATTTT. This chain connects TRBV7-2 to TRBJ2-3; D gene uncertain. This CDR3 comprises 15 residues. V was pared by 4 bases and J by 1 base, with 12 bases between. Germline CDR1 is SGHTA and CDR2 is FQGNSA.

The genes are TRBV10-1 and TRBJ2-3; unclear D gene. Germline assignment: CDR1 WNHNN and CDR2 SYGVQD (reference sequence). Trimming cost V 4 bases and J 1 base, with 18 bases left between them. CDR3 length equals 17 residues. This CDR3 is CASSGAAQSNCTDTQYF. Here the CDR3 DNA reads TGCGCCAGCAGTGGGGCCGCCCAAAGCAACTGCACAGATACGCAGTATTTT.

The chain links TRBV18 to TRBJ1-5; 9 bases match TRBD1. CDR1 and CDR2 from the germline V gene are KGHSH and LQKENI. The J segment lost 5 bases and the V segment lost 2 bases, leaving 4 bases of the junction unmatched. CDR3 length: 15 residues. CDR3 sequence: CASSPNRGRDQPQHF. CDR3 nucleotides: TGTGCCAGCTCACCAAACAGGGGGCGAGATCAGCCCCAGCATTTT.

The chain couples TRBV7-9 to TRBJ2-4, with a weak D call TRBD1 (6 bases). This CDR3 region has 17 residues. Trimming stripped 5 bases from V and 5 bases from J, with 22 bases between. In germline, CDR1 is SEHNR, CDR2 FQNEAQ (reference sequence). CDR3 coding DNA: TGTGCCAGCAGCGGAGCCTTGGCACAGGGCTCGGAAAACATTCAGTACTTC. Its protein product is CASSGALAQGSENIQYF.

This sequence joins TRBV5-1 and TRBJ2-7, with D possibly being TRBD1 or TRBD2 (5 bases each). The CDR3 covers 15 residues. The V gene's germline CDR1 is SGHRS and CDR2 YFSETQ. V lost 3 bases to trimming and J lost 2 bases, with 15 bases between them. CDR3: CASSSRTRGPYEQYF. The CDR3 region has the DNA TGCGCCAGCAGCTCCCGGACACGGGGTCCCTACGAGCAGTACTTC.

The V call is TRBV4-3, the J call TRBJ1-1; D is ambiguous. The CDR3 sequence is 14 residues long. Trimming stripped 1 base from V and 4 bases from J, with 10 bases between. CDR1 is LGHNA, CDR2 YSLEER, per germline. CDR3 DNA sequence: TGCGCCAGCAGCCAAGTCGTAGGTCCCACTGAAGCTTTCTTT. Its protein is CASSQVVGPTEAFF.

The chain has TRBV14 and TRBJ1-2, with D perhaps TRBD1 (5 bases). Germline loops: CDR1 SGHDN, CDR2 FVKESK. The CDR3 extends over 17 amino acids. V was trimmed by 1 base and J by 0 bases, leaving 15 bases between them. CDR3 DNA: TGTGCCAGCAGCCAAGGGGGCAGGGCAGTTACTAACTATGGCTACACCTTC. Residues: CASSQGGRAVTNYGYTF.

The V gene is TRBV11-1, the J gene TRBJ2-7; 7 nucleotides match TRBD1. Germline CDR1 reads SGHAT; CDR2 reads FQDESV (reference sequence). The CDR3 is made up of 16 amino acids. With V trimmed by 1 base and J by 3 bases, 9 bases remained unmatched. DNA for the CDR3: TGTGCCAGCAGCTTAGGATGCCGGGACAGCTTCTACGAGCAGTACTTC. Amino acids: CASSLGCRDSFYEQYF.

The V gene is TRBV27, the J gene TRBJ1-5, with D unresolved. This CDR3 region has 16 residues. V was trimmed by 0 bases and J by 4 bases, leaving 13 bases between them. Germline CDR1 reads MNHEY; CDR2 reads SMNVEV (reference sequence). CDR3 DNA: TGTGCCAGCAGTTTATCGGGGAGGCGGGGAAATCAGCCCCAGCATTTT. Translating it yields CASSLSGRRGNQPQHF.

This chain joins TRBV14 and TRBJ1-4; 7 bases match TRBD1. Germline V CDR1 and CDR2: SGHDN, FVKESK. This CDR3 comprises 16 residues. The junction had 10 bases not matched to a gene; V was cut back by 2 bases and J by 7 bases. CDR3 protein: CASSQNVSGQLEKLFF. The CDR3, as DNA: TGTGCCAGCAGCCAAAATGTTTCGGGACAGCTTGAAAAACTGTTTTTT.

V and J are TRBV20-1 and TRBJ2-7, with D tentatively TRBD1 (6 bases). The length of the CDR3 is 11 residues. The germline V gene encodes CDR1 DFQATT and CDR2 SNEGSKA (reference sequence). V was cut by 3 bases and J by 9 bases, with 12 bases left in between. CDR3 DNA sequence: TGCAGTGCTAGGGCGGACAGAGGGCAGTACTTC. Its protein is CSARADRGQYF.

This CDR3 is CASSQDTKRVEGRSYQPQHF. In DNA form, the CDR3 reads TGTGCCAGCAGCCAAGATACGAAGCGGGTCGAAGGGAGATCTTATCAGCCCCAGCATTTT. The genes are TRBV4-2 and TRBJ1-5; D gene unclear. There are 20 residues in the CDR3. The germline gives CDR1 LGHNA, CDR2 YNFKEQ. Trimming pared 0 bases from V and 5 bases from J, leaving 26 bases between.

The chain employs TRBV7-2 and TRBJ1-1, with 7 positions matching TRBD1. V dropped 4 bases and J dropped 1; count of bases not matched to a gene: 6. The CDR3 consists of 15 residues. CDR1 and CDR2 from the germline V gene are SGHTA and FQGNSA. CDR3 bases: TGTGCCAGCAGCTGGGGGGACAGAGAGAACACTGAAGCTTTCTTT. Translating gives CASSWGDRENTEAFF. The whole variable domain, filled in from reference TRBV7-2 and TRBJ1-1, reads GAGVSQSPSNKVTEKGKDVELRCDPISGHTALYWYRQSLGQGLEFLIYFQGNSAPDKSGLPSDRFSAERTGGSVSTLTIQRTQQEDSAVYLCASSWGDRENTEAFFGQGTRLTVV.

The chain carries TRBV11-2 and TRBJ2-5; D might be TRBD1 or TRBD2, each matching 5 bases. The CDR3 consists of 15 residues. Per germline, CDR1 SGHAT and CDR2 FQNNGV. The V end lost 5 bases, the J end lost 1 base, and 14 bases lay between the germline ends. The CDR3 DNA reads TGTGCCAGCAGCCCTAGAGGGGCCCTCCAAGAGACCCAGTACTTC. It encodes CASSPRGALQETQYF.